Presented here are 9 T cell receptor beta chains from one specimen sequenced in a study of OX40 agonist ivuxolimab in advanced cancers. Data came from immunoSEQ multiplex PCR; TCRdb stores just in-frame clones and leaves some out. The data hold 84,000 or so clones, with around nine tenths observed a single time. The specimen comprised CD4+ or CD8+ T cells sorted from blood, sampled in a trial of the OX40 agonist ivuxolimab. These receptors were collected from an adult with an advanced solid tumor such as melanoma, head and neck, liver or kidney cancer.

The genes are TRBV5-1 and TRBJ2-1; the match to TRBD2 covers 12 bases. Per germline, CDR1 SGHRS and CDR2 YFSETQ. This CDR3 spans 16 amino acids. The V segment lost 3 bases and the J segment 2 bases; nucleotides outside the gene matches: 3. The CDR3 here is CASSSTSGSAYNEQFF. CDR3 in DNA: TGCGCCAGCAGCTCGACTAGCGGGAGCGCCTACAATGAGCAGTTCTTC.

This clone was observed a single time. The chain is built from TRBV18 and TRBJ2-2; the match to TRBD2 covers 9 bases. Per the germline V gene, CDR1 is KGHSH and CDR2 is LQKENI. J gave up 5 bases and V 3 bases, and 7 bases lay outside the gene matches. The CDR3 is made up of 16 amino acids. Here the CDR3 DNA reads TGTGCCAGCTCACCCGATTCGAGCGGGAGGACCGGGGAGCTGTTTTTT. As protein: CASSPDSSGRTGELFF.

This chain connects TRBV5-1 to TRBJ2-1; maybe TRBD1 (6 bases). V lost 5 bases, J lost 6 bases, and 15 bases lay in between. Germline V gives CDR1 SGHRS, CDR2 YFSETQ. This CDR3 spans 14 amino acids. CDR3 region: CASSSQGGGNEQFF. The DNA of the CDR3 is TGCGCCAGCAGTTCCCAAGGGGGTGGCAATGAGCAGTTCTTC.

The chain joins TRBV28 to TRBJ1-2; TRBD1 matches 7 bases. J lost 2 bases, V lost 5 bases, and 2 bases had no gene match. CDR1 MDHEN and CDR2 SYDVKM come from the germline V gene. The CDR3 contains 13 residues. The CDR3: CASSLQGNYGYTF. CDR3 in DNA: TGTGCCAGCAGTCTACAGGGGAACTATGGCTACACCTTC.

The chain combines TRBV6-5 with TRBJ2-7; D possibly matches TRBD1 or TRBD2 (5 bases each). CDR1 is MNHEY and CDR2 is SVGAGI in the germline V gene. CDR3 size: 14 residues. Trimming cost V 7 bases and J 0 bases, with 13 bases left between them. The CDR3 region has the DNA TGTGCCAGCACCGGGACGGTCAACTCCTACGAGCAGTACTTC. Its translation: CASTGTVNSYEQYF.

This rearrangement joins TRBV5-1 to TRBJ1-6, with D perhaps TRBD1 (5 bases). Trimming took off 1 base at V and 10 bases at J, with 12 bases between the two ends. The CDR3 has 14 amino acids. Germline values: CDR1 SGHRS, CDR2 YFSETQ. CDR3 nucleotides: TGCGCCAGCAGCTTGAGCCAGGGAGGCTCACCCCTCCACTTT. Amino acids: CASSLSQGGSPLHF.

V usage is TRBV28 and J usage is TRBJ2-5, with 7 bases matching TRBD1. This CDR3 is built from 15 residues. Germline CDR1 is MDHEN and CDR2 is SYDVKM. The trim removed 7 bases at V and 10 bases at J, leaving 18 bases unmatched. The chain's CDR3 is CASKRGPVTHGNQYF. CDR3 DNA sequence: TGTGCCAGCAAAAGGGGGCCCGTTACCCACGGTAACCAGTACTTC.

This chain joins TRBV6-1 and TRBJ1-2; 9 bases fit TRBD1. The CDR3 extends over 15 amino acids. Germline assignment: CDR1 MNHNS and CDR2 SASEGT. V gave up 6 bases and J gave up 8 bases; unmatched junction bases: 13. For the CDR3, the DNA is TGTGCCAGCAGGAGGACAGGGGTAGATGCGGGAGGCTACACCTTC. Residues: CASRRTGVDAGGYTF.

This clone was observed once. The chain carries TRBV5-1 and TRBJ2-5; 8 bases map to TRBD1. The CDR3 totals 14 residues. Germline loops: CDR1 SGHRS, CDR2 YFSETQ. Trimming removed 5 bases from V and 2 bases from J; junction bases left unmatched: 5. The CDR3 nucleotides read TGCGCCAGCAGACTTGGGACAGGACAAGAGACCCAGTACTTC. It yields the protein CASRLGTGQETQYF.